The source of this T cell receptor beta chain is a study of T cell repertoires in cytomegalovirus infection. Study-level findings and limits: It was HLA-C-restricted CMV-specific TCR beta clonotypes that dominated the response ex vivo.

After removal of 7 bases from V and 6 bases from J, the junction contained 8 bases not matched to a gene. Per the germline V gene, CDR1 is SGHTA and CDR2 is FQGNSA. The CDR3 consists of 13 residues. Each CDR3 protein is one row after TCRdb ran MiXCR on the reads. The sample has some 150,000 distinct CDR3 sequences; 5.5% to 7% are singletons. This clonotype was observed many times. Its antigen is unidentified. Sample: PBMCs. The source of this sequence is a human donor in good health (CMV status not recorded). Some clones in this sample may be carry-over from other donors' samples. The rearrangement joins TRBV7-2 to TRBJ1-1; 7 bases are a match to TRBD1. In DNA form, the CDR3 reads TGTGCCAGCAAACAGGGGAGGTTAGCTGAAGCTTTCTTT. This sequence encodes CASKQGRLAEAFF.